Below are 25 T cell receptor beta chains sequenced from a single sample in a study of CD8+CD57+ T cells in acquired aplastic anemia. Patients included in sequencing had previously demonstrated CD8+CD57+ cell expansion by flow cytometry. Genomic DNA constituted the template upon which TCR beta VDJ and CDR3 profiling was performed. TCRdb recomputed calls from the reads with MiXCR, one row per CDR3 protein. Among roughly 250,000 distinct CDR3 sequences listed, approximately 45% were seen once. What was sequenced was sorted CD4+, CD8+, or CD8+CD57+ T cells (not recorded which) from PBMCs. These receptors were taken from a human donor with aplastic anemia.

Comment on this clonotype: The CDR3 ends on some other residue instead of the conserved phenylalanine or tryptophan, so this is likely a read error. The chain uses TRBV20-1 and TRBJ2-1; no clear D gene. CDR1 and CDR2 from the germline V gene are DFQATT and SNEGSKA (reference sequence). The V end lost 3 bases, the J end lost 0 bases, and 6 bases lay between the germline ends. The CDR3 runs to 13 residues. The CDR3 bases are TGCAGTGCTAGTGGCGGCTCCTACAATGAGCAGTTCAGA. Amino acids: CSASGGSYNEQFR.

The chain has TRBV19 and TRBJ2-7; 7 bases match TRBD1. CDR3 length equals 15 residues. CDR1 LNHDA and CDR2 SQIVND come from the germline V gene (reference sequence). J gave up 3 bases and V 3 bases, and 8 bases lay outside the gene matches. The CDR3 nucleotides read TGTGCCAGTAGTATTCTCCAGGGGGTTGGCTACGAGCAGTACTTC. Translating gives CASSILQGVGYEQYF. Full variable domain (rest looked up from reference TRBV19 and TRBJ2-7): DGGITQSPKYLFRKEGQNVTLSCEQNLNHDAMYWYRQDPGQGLRLIYYSQIVNDFQKGDIAEGYSVSREKKESFPLTVTSAQKNPTAFYLCASSILQGVGYEQYFGPGTRLTVT.

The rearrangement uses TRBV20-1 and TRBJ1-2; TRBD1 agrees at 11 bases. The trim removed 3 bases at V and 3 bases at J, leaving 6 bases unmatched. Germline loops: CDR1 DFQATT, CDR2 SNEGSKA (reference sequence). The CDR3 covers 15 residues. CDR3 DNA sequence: TGCAGTGCTAGGGCAGGACAGGGGGCTCACTATGGCTACACCTTC. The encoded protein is CSARAGQGAHYGYTF.

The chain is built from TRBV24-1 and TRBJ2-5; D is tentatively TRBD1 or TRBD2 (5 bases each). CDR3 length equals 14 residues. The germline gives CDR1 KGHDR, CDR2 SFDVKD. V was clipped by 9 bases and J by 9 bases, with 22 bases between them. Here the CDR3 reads CATRGAGSNQPQYF. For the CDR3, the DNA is TGTGCCACCCGGGGTGCAGGGAGCAATCAGCCCCAGTACTTC.

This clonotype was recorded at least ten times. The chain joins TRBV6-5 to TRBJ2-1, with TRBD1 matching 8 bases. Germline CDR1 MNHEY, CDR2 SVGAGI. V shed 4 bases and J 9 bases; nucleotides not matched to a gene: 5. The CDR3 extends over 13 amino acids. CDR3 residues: CASSWTGRSEQFF. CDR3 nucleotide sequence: TGTGCCAGCAGTTGGACAGGGCGGAGTGAGCAGTTCTTC.

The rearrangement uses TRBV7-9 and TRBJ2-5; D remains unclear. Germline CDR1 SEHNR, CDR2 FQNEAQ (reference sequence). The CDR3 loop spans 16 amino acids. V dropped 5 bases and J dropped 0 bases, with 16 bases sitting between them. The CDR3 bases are TGTGCCAGCAGCGGAAGGACGGCGTCGTACCAAGAGACCCAGTACTTC. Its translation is CASSGRTASYQETQYF.

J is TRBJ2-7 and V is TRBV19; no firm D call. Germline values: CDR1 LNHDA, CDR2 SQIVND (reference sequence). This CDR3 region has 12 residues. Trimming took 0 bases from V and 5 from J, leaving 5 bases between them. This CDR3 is CASSIDQDEQYF. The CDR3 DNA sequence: TGTGCCAGTAGTATAGATCAAGACGAGCAGTACTTC.

CDR3: CASKGVSPYEQYF. CDR3 coding DNA: TGTGCCAGCAAGGGGGTTTCCCCCTACGAGCAGTACTTC. The chain has TRBV28 and TRBJ2-7, with a tentative D call TRBD1 (6 bases). The germline V gene has CDR1 MDHEN and CDR2 SYDVKM. V gave up 7 bases and J gave up 2 bases, with 12 bases separating them. The CDR3 runs 13 residues.

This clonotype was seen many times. CDR3 amino acids: CASSWRSMSYEQYF. DNA for the CDR3: TGCGCCAGCAGCTGGAGGAGCATGTCCTACGAGCAGTACTTC. This chain connects TRBV5-1 to TRBJ2-7; a weak D match, TRBD2 (5 bases). Germline CDR1 SGHRS, CDR2 YFSETQ. The CDR3 covers 14 residues. Trimming shortened V by 3 bases and J by 1 base, and 11 bases separated the two germline ends.

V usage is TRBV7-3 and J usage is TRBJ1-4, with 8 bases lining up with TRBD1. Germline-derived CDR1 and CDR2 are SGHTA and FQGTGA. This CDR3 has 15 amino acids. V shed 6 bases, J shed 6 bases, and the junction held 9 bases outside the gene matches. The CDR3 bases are TGTGCCAGCAGGAGACGGACAGGGAGGGATGAAAAACTGTTTTTT. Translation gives CASRRRTGRDEKLFF. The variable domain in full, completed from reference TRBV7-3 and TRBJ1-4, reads GAGVSQTPSNKVTEKGKYVELRCDPISGHTALYWYRQSLGQGPEFLIYFQGTGAADDSGLPNDRFFAVRPEGSVSTLKIQRTERGDSAVYLCASRRRTGRDEKLFFGSGTQLSVL.

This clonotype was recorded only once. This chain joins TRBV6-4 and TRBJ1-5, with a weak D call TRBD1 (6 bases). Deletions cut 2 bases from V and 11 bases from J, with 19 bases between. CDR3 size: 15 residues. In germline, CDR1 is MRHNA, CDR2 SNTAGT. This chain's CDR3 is CASSDRSQGMQAQHF. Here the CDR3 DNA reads TGTGCCAGCAGTGACAGATCTCAGGGGATGCAAGCCCAGCATTTT.

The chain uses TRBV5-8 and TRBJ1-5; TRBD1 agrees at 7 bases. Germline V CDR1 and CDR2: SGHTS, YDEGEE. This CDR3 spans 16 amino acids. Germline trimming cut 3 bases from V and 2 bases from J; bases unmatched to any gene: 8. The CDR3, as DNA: TGTGCCAGCAGCTCTAACAGGGGAAGGGGCAATCAGCCCCAGCATTTT. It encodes CASSSNRGRGNQPQHF.

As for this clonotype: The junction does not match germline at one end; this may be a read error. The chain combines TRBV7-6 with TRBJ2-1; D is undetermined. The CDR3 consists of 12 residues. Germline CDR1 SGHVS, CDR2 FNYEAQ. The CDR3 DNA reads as TGTGCCAGCAGCTTGAGTACTTCCTCATTGCTCTTC. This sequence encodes CASSLSTSSLLF. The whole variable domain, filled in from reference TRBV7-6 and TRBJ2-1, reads GAGVSQSPRYKVTKRGQDVALRCDPISGHVSLYWYRQALGQGPEFLTYFNYEAQQDKSGLPNDRFSAERPEGSISTLTIQRTEQRDSAMYRCASSLSTSSLLFGPGTRLTVL.

Here the CDR3 reads CASSIRQWDQETQYF. The CDR3 region has the DNA TGTGCCAGTAGTATTAGACAGTGGGATCAGGAGACCCAGTACTTC. The chain employs TRBV19 and TRBJ2-5, with D possibly TRBD1 on 5 matching bases. The CDR3 sequence is 15 residues long. Trimming stripped 3 bases from V and 5 bases from J, with 16 bases between. Germline values: CDR1 LNHDA, CDR2 SQIVND (reference sequence).

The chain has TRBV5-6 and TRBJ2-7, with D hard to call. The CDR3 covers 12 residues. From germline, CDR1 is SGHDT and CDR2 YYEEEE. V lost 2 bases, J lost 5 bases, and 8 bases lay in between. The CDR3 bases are TGTGCCAGCAGCTTTGCCGAAGACGAGCAGTACTTC. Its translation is CASSFAEDEQYF.

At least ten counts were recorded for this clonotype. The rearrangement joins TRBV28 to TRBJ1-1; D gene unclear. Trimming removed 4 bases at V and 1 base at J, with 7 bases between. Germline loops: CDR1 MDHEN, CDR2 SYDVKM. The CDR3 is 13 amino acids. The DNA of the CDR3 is TGTGCCAGCAGTTGGGGTGGGAACACTGAAGCTTTCTTT. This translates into CASSWGGNTEAFF.

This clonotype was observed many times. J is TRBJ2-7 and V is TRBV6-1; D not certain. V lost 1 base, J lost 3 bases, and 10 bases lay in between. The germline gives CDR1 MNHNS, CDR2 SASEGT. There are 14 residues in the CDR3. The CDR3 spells CASSEGRWGYEQYF. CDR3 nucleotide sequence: TGTGCCAGCAGTGAAGGGCGGTGGGGCTACGAGCAGTACTTC.

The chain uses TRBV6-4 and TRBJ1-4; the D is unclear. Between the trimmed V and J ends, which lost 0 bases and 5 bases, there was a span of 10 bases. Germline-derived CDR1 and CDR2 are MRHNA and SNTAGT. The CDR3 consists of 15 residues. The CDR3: CASSDSAGENEKLFF. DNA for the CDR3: TGTGCCAGCAGTGACTCGGCAGGCGAAAATGAAAAACTGTTTTTT.

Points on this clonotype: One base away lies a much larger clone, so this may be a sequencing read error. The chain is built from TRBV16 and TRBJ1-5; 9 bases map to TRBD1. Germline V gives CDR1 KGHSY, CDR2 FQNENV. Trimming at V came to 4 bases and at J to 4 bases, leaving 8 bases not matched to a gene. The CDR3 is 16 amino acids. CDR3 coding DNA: TGTGCCAGCAGCCTTAAGTCCGGGACAGGGAATCAGCCCCAGCATTTT. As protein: CASSLKSGTGNQPQHF.

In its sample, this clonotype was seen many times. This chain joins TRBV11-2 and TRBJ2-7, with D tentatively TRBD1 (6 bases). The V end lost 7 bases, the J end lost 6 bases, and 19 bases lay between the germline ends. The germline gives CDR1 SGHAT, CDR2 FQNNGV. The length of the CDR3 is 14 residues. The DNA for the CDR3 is TGTGCCAGCACCCTACTCAGGGGAACGGGCGAGCAGTACTTC. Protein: CASTLLRGTGEQYF.

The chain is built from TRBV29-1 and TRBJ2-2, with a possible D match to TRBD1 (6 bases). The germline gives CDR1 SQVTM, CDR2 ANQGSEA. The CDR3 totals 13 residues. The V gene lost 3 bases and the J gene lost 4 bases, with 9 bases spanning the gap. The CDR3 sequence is CSVDHRATGELFF. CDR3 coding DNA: TGCAGCGTTGATCACAGGGCCACCGGGGAGCTGTTTTTT.

This CDR3 reads CAIGSLPNEQFF. For the CDR3, the DNA is TGTGCCATCGGTTCCCTCCCCAATGAGCAGTTCTTC. The chain couples TRBV10-3 to TRBJ2-1; D not resolved. CDR1 is ENHRY and CDR2 is SYGVKD in the germline V gene. CDR3 size: 12 residues. V shed 8 bases and J shed 6 bases, with 11 bases lying between them.

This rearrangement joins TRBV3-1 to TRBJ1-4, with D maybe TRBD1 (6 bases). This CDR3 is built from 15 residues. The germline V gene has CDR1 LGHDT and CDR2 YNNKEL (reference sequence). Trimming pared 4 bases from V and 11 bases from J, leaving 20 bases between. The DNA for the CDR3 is TGTGCCAGCAGCCGAGAGGGACAAGGGTTTGTCAAACTGTTTTTT. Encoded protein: CASSREGQGFVKLFF.

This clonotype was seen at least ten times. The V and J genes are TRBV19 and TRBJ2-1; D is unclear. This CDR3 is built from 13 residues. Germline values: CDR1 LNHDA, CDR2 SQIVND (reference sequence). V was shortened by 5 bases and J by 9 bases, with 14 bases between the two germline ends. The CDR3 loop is CASSLVSAREQFF. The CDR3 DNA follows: TGTGCCAGTAGTCTTGTCTCAGCCCGTGAGCAGTTCTTC.

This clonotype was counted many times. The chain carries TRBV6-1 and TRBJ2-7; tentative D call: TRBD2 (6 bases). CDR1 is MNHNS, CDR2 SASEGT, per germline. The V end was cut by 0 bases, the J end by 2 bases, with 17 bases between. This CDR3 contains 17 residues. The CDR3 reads CASSEAGRRQSTYEQYF. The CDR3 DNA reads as TGTGCCAGCAGTGAAGCGGGGAGGAGACAGTCAACCTACGAGCAGTACTTC.